The rows below give T cell receptor beta chains drawn from one sample of a study of blood T cell repertoires in COVID-19. The method was immunoSEQ multiplex PCR; TCRdb's version includes in-frame clones alone and lacks a portion of them. The sample includes 380,000 or so clones, about 89% of them seen just once. The sample comprised PBMCs or T cells enriched from blood (not recorded which). Receptor source: a man younger than 45 who had recovered from COVID-19. The CDR3 runs from the conserved cysteine through the conserved F or W. Fields, in order: clone size, J gene, V gene, D gene, CDR3 DNA, CDR3 protein. The D gene is left open where the match is weak. Not every row has a clone size; where given, it reads once, few, many or a size class.

clone_size: .; j_call: TRBJ2-7; v_call: TRBV19; d_call: .; cdr3_nt: TGTGCCAGTAGTACCCAGGGGGGCTCCTACGAGCAGTACTTC; cdr3_aa: CASSTQGGSYEQYF
clone_size: once; j_call: TRBJ1-5; v_call: TRBV4-3; d_call: .; cdr3_nt: TGCGCCAGCAGCCAGGCCGCGGGGCAGCCCCAGCATTTT; cdr3_aa: CASSQAAGQPQHF
clone_size: .; j_call: TRBJ1-2; v_call: TRBV7-2; d_call: TRBD1; cdr3_nt: TGTGCCAGCAGCGTAAGCCCTGGACAGGTTTATGGCTACACCTTC; cdr3_aa: CASSVSPGQVYGYTF
clone_size: .; j_call: TRBJ2-2; v_call: TRBV10-1; d_call: TRBD1; cdr3_nt: TGCGCCAGCAACAGGGGGAACGGGGAGCTGTTTTTT; cdr3_aa: CASNRGNGELFF
clone_size: .; j_call: TRBJ2-1; v_call: TRBV11-2; d_call: .; cdr3_nt: TGTGCCAGCAGCTTAGCACAGCACAATGAGCAGTTCTTC; cdr3_aa: CASSLAQHNEQFF
clone_size: once; j_call: TRBJ1-2; v_call: TRBV20-1; d_call: .; cdr3_nt: TGCAGTGCTAGTGAGAGAAACGGCTACACCTTC; cdr3_aa: CSASERNGYTF
clone_size: once; j_call: TRBJ2-5; v_call: TRBV12-3/TRBV12-4; d_call: TRBD1; cdr3_nt: TGTGCCAGCAGTCAGGGGGCGGGGGAGACCCAGTACTTC; cdr3_aa: CASSQGAGETQYF
clone_size: .; j_call: TRBJ2-7; v_call: TRBV12-5; d_call: TRBD1; cdr3_nt: TGTGCTAGTGGTTTGGGGACAGGGGGCAACGAGCAGTACTTC; cdr3_aa: CASGLGTGGNEQYF
clone_size: .; j_call: TRBJ1-2; v_call: TRBV30; d_call: .; cdr3_nt: TGTGCCTGGATCCCAGGGGTGCATGGCTACACCTTC; cdr3_aa: CAWIPGVHGYTF
clone_size: few; j_call: TRBJ1-1; v_call: TRBV7-2; d_call: .; cdr3_nt: TGTGCCAGCAGCTGGCCGGCCGGGACACTGAACACTGAAGCTTTCTTT; cdr3_aa: CASSWPAGTLNTEAFF
clone_size: .; j_call: TRBJ1-2; v_call: TRBV6-5; d_call: TRBD1; cdr3_nt: TGTGCCAGCAGACCCGGGACAGCTAACTATGGCTACACCTTC; cdr3_aa: CASRPGTANYGYTF
clone_size: few; j_call: TRBJ1-2; v_call: TRBV3-1/TRBV3-2; d_call: .; cdr3_nt: TGTGCCAGCAGCCCACCGGGACTTAACTATGGCTACACCTTC; cdr3_aa: CASSPPGLNYGYTF
clone_size: few; j_call: TRBJ1-2; v_call: TRBV14; d_call: TRBD1; cdr3_nt: TGTGCCAGCAGCCAGACAGGGATTAACTATGGCTACACCTTC; cdr3_aa: CASSQTGINYGYTF
clone_size: few; j_call: TRBJ1-6; v_call: TRBV7-8; d_call: TRBD1; cdr3_nt: TGTGCCAGCAGCTTCGGACAGGGCCCAAATTCACCCCTCCACTTT; cdr3_aa: CASSFGQGPNSPLHF
clone_size: once; j_call: TRBJ2-7; v_call: TRBV19; d_call: .; cdr3_nt: TGTGCCAGTAGTACCCCCCCGGGCTACGAGCAGTACTTC; cdr3_aa: CASSTPPGYEQYF
clone_size: .; j_call: TRBJ1-2; v_call: TRBV4-3; d_call: .; cdr3_nt: TGCGCCAGCAGCCAAGATGTCCTACTCCATGGCTACACCTTC; cdr3_aa: CASSQDVLLHGYTF
clone_size: .; j_call: TRBJ1-1; v_call: TRBV7-9; d_call: .; cdr3_nt: TGTGCCAGCAGCTTTCCCTACAGGGAGAACACTGAAGCTTTCTTT; cdr3_aa: CASSFPYRENTEAFF
clone_size: .; j_call: TRBJ1-3; v_call: TRBV6-5; d_call: .; cdr3_nt: TGTGCCAGCAGTTACACGGACAACTCTGGAAACACCATATATTTT; cdr3_aa: CASSYTDNSGNTIYF
clone_size: .; j_call: TRBJ1-6; v_call: TRBV27; d_call: .; cdr3_nt: TGTGCCAGCACTGGCGGCAGTGGTTATTCACCCCTCCACTTT; cdr3_aa: CASTGGSGYSPLHF
clone_size: .; j_call: TRBJ2-7; v_call: TRBV19; d_call: TRBD2; cdr3_nt: TGTGCCAGTCACCCGGGACTAGCGGGAATCTACGAGCAGTACTTC; cdr3_aa: CASHPGLAGIYEQYF
clone_size: .; j_call: TRBJ1-2; v_call: TRBV15; d_call: .; cdr3_nt: TGTGCCACCAGCGTCGGGGGGCTCACGCTGGGCTACACCTTC; cdr3_aa: CATSVGGLTLGYTF